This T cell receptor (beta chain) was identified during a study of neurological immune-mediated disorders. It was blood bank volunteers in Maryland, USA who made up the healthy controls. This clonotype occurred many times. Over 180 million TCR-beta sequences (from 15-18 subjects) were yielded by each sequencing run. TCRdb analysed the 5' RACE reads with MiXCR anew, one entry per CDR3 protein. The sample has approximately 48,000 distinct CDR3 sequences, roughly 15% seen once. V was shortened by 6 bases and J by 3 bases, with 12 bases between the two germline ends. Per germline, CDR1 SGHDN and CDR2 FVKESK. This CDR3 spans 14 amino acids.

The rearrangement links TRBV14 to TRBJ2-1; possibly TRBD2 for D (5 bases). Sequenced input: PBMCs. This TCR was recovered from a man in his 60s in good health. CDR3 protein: CASSGIGVYNEQFF. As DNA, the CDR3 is TGTGCCAGCAGTGGTATCGGGGTCTACAATGAGCAGTTCTTC.